The 25 T cell receptor beta chains below were found in one sample sequenced in a study of shared clonotypes between healthy human individuals. Repertoires were generated with immunoSEQ multiplex PCR, while TCRdb's copy carries only in-frame clones and drops some. The table has more than 2,000,000 clones, around nine tenths seen once. Material: naive CD4+ T cells sorted from blood. Subset specified: CD45RA+ positively selected. The receptors were sampled from a man aged 18 to 29 in good health.

The V and J genes are TRBV30 and TRBJ2-5; D is possibly TRBD1 (5 bases). Germline CDR1 and CDR2: GTSNPN and SVGIG (reference sequence). The CDR3 has 14 amino acids. V dropped 2 bases and J dropped 1 base, with 11 bases sitting between them. CDR3 sequence (DNA): TGTGCCTGGAGTTTAGGACATAGCCAAGAGACCCAGTACTTC. Amino acid sequence: CAWSLGHSQETQYF.

This clone was detected once. V is TRBV16 and J is TRBJ2-7; TRBD1 matches at 9 bases. Germline V gives CDR1 KGHSY, CDR2 FQNENV. This CDR3 has 17 amino acids. V was pared by 1 base and J by 1 base, with 8 bases of the junction left unmatched. CDR3 DNA: TGTGCCAGCAGCCAATTTACAGGGGGCCATATATCCTACGAGCAGTACTTC. Protein: CASSQFTGGHISYEQYF.

The rearrangement links TRBV5-1 to TRBJ2-5; 8 bases align to TRBD2. Germline V gene sequence: CDR1 SGHRS, CDR2 YFSETQ. This CDR3 region has 15 residues. The V gene end was trimmed by 5 bases and the J gene end by 3 bases; junction bases not matched to a gene: 9. The CDR3 reads CASSHGGEAEETQYF. Here the CDR3 DNA reads TGCGCCAGCAGTCACGGGGGGGAGGCTGAAGAGACCCAGTACTTC.

As regards this clone: Other DNA sequences in this specimen translate into the identical CDR3. The V gene is TRBV9, the J gene TRBJ2-1; 9 bases map to TRBD1. The J segment lost 3 bases and the V segment lost 3 bases, leaving 4 bases of the junction unmatched. The germline V gene has CDR1 SGDLS and CDR2 YYNGEE. This CDR3 has 15 amino acids. The CDR3 sequence: CASSGGTGYYNEQFF. The CDR3 nucleotides are TGTGCCAGCAGCGGCGGGACAGGGTACTACAATGAGCAGTTCTTC.

In regard to this clone: This sample also contains other DNA sequences that code for the same CDR3. The V call is TRBV7-9, the J call TRBJ1-3; no definite D call. CDR3 size: 15 residues. Germline V gene data show CDR1 as SEHNR and CDR2 as FQNEAQ (reference sequence). Trimming took off 0 bases at V and 0 bases at J, with 6 bases between the two ends. Here the CDR3 DNA reads TGTGCCAGCAGCTTAGCGTCTAGCTCTGGAAACACCATATATTTT. Its protein is CASSLASSSGNTIYF.

The chain recombines TRBV7-2 with TRBJ2-1; D perhaps matches TRBD2 (5 bases). Germline values: CDR1 SGHTA, CDR2 FQGNSA. Trimming took 5 bases from V and 9 from J, leaving 17 bases between them. The CDR3 has 14 residues. The CDR3 loop is CASSIGGPSGEQFF. As DNA, the CDR3 is TGTGCCAGCAGCATCGGAGGCCCTTCGGGTGAGCAGTTCTTC.

This clone was observed a handful of times. The V gene is TRBV5-4, the J gene TRBJ2-1, with 12 bases lining up with TRBD2. The CDR3 is made up of 16 amino acids. CDR1 and CDR2 from the germline V gene are SGHNT and YYREEE (reference sequence). The ends lost 0 bases at V and 10 bases at J; junction bases unmatched: 8. CDR3 sequence: CASSLDPTSGSLEQFF. The DNA of the CDR3 is TGTGCCAGCAGCTTGGACCCGACTAGCGGGAGCCTGGAGCAGTTCTTC.

Worth noting for this clone: Other DNA sequences from this sample encode an identical CDR3 as well. In nucleotides, the CDR3 is TGTGCCTGGAGTGTACGGCAGAACTATGGCTACACCTTC. Its protein is CAWSVRQNYGYTF. This chain links TRBV30 with TRBJ1-2, with D hard to call. CDR1 is GTSNPN, CDR2 SVGIG, per germline (reference sequence). This CDR3 region has 13 residues. Trimming left V 0 bases short and J 2 bases short, with 7 bases between.

The CDR3 region is CSVDLGGWREQYF. The CDR3 region has the DNA TGCAGCGTTGATCTGGGGGGGTGGCGCGAGCAGTACTTC. The gene calls are TRBV29-1 and TRBJ2-7; 7 bases are a match to TRBD2. CDR1 is SQVTM and CDR2 is ANQGSEA in the germline V gene. The junction had 8 bases not matched to a gene; V was cut back by 3 bases and J by 6 bases. The CDR3 loop spans 13 amino acids.

Worth noting for this clone: At the DNA level, this CDR3 is encoded by other sequences in the same sample as well. J is TRBJ1-2 and V is TRBV5-1; D unclear. The V gene lost 4 bases and the J gene lost 1 base, with 11 bases spanning the gap. In germline, CDR1 is SGHRS, CDR2 YFSETQ. This CDR3 is built from 14 residues. CDR3 nucleotides: TGCGCCAGCAGCCTCGCCGACGGTAACTATGGCTACACCTTC. Residues: CASSLADGNYGYTF.

The J gene is TRBJ2-3, the V gene TRBV2, with 9 positions matching TRBD2. This CDR3 is built from 15 residues. Germline values: CDR1 SNHLY, CDR2 FYNNEI. The V and J ends lost 3 bases and 5 bases, in that order; junction bases with no gene match: 6. The CDR3, as DNA: TGTGCCAGCAGTGACGAGCGGGGGGCAAAAGATACGCAGTATTTT. Its translation: CASSDERGAKDTQYF.

The J gene is TRBJ2-1, the V gene TRBV5-1; maybe TRBD2 (5 bases). Germline V gives CDR1 SGHRS, CDR2 YFSETQ. The V end lost 0 bases, the J end lost 4 bases, and 8 bases lay between the germline ends. This CDR3 is built from 14 residues. CDR3 residues: CASSLGTYYNEQFF. DNA for the CDR3: TGCGCCAGCAGCTTGGGGACTTATTACAATGAGCAGTTCTTC.

The J gene is TRBJ2-2, the V gene TRBV25-1; 7 bases map to TRBD2. The germline V gene encodes CDR1 MGHDK and CDR2 SYGVNS. The ends lost 7 bases at V and 8 bases at J; junction bases unmatched: 10. The CDR3 is 14 amino acids. The CDR3 sequence is CASTPGLGPGELFF. DNA of the CDR3: TGTGCCAGCACCCCCGGACTAGGGCCGGGGGAGCTGTTTTTT.

The chain employs TRBV27 and TRBJ2-5, with a tentative D call TRBD1 (5 bases). The CDR3 contains 14 residues. Trimming removed 4 bases at V and 1 base at J, with 10 bases between. The germline CDR1 and CDR2 sequences are MNHEY and SMNVEV (reference sequence). Here the CDR3 reads CASSSYDSQETQYF. In DNA, the CDR3 is TGTGCCAGCAGTTCTTATGACAGCCAAGAGACCCAGTACTTC.

About this clone itself: Other DNA variants within this sample encode the same CDR3. The chain uses TRBV7-2 and TRBJ2-2; a possible D gene is TRBD2 (5 bases). The germline CDR1 and CDR2 sequences are SGHTA and FQGNSA. V dropped 3 bases and J dropped 0 bases, with 8 bases sitting between them. The CDR3 is made up of 15 amino acids. In nucleotides, the CDR3 is TGTGCCAGCAGCTTGAGCGGATCGAACACCGGGGAGCTGTTTTTT. Residues: CASSLSGSNTGELFF.

This clone appeared a single time. J is TRBJ2-7 and V is TRBV5-6, with D uncertain. The CDR3 is made up of 16 amino acids. The germline gives CDR1 SGHDT, CDR2 YYEEEE. Trimming shortened V by 0 bases and J by 2 bases, and 15 bases separated the two germline ends. The CDR3 DNA follows: TGTGCCAGCAGCTTGGGCCGGGCCAACTTACCCTACGAGCAGTACTTC. Translation: CASSLGRANLPYEQYF. The full variable domain, completed using reference TRBV5-6 and TRBJ2-7, is DAGVTQSPTHLIKTRGQQVTLRCSPKSGHDTVSWYQQALGQGPQFIFQYYEEEERQRGNFPDRFSGHQFPNYSSELNVNALLLGDSALYLCASSLGRANLPYEQYFGPGTRLTVT.

The V call is TRBV2, the J call TRBJ1-4; no clear D. CDR3 length: 14 amino acids. Trimming took 4 bases from V and 5 from J, leaving 11 bases between them. Germline CDR1 and CDR2: SNHLY and FYNNEI. The CDR3: CASSGEGLNEKLFF. In DNA, the CDR3 is TGTGCCAGCAGTGGAGAGGGTTTAAATGAAAAACTGTTTTTT.

The genes are TRBV30 and TRBJ2-6; TRBD1 matches 7 bases. CDR3 length: 17 residues. J was trimmed by 1 base and V by 4 bases; bases with no gene match: 10. Germline V gene sequence: CDR1 GTSNPN, CDR2 SVGIG (reference sequence). In DNA, the CDR3 is TGTGCCTGGACAGGGACAGTGGTTCAGTCTGGGGCCAACGTCCTGACTTTC. It is translated as CAWTGTVVQSGANVLTF.

For this clone: Other DNA sequences in the same sample also yield this CDR3. This rearrangement joins TRBV6-5 to TRBJ2-3; TRBD2 agrees at 7 bases. The CDR3 is 14 residues long. Trimming at V came to 5 bases and at J to 3 bases, leaving 5 bases not matched to a gene. Germline-derived CDR1 and CDR2 are MNHEY and SVGAGI. As DNA, the CDR3 is TGTGCCAGCAGTCGGGCCGGGGGGACAGATACGCAGTATTTT. Translated, it gives CASSRAGGTDTQYF.

V usage is TRBV5-1 and J usage is TRBJ1-5; TRBD1 agrees at 10 bases. Per the germline V gene, CDR1 is SGHRS and CDR2 is YFSETQ. This CDR3 has 15 amino acids. With 5 bases clipped from V and 2 bases from J, the junction kept 4 bases outside the gene matches. The CDR3 DNA reads TGCGCCAGCAGTAGGACAGGGGGTGGCAATCAGCCCCAGCATTTT. The encoded protein is CASSRTGGGNQPQHF. Supplemented by reference TRBV5-1 and TRBJ1-5, the full variable domain reads KAGVTQTPRYLIKTRGQQVTLSCSPISGHRSVSWYQQTPGQGLQFLFEYFSETQRNKGNFPGRFSGRQFSNSRSEMNVSTLELGDSALYLCASSRTGGGNQPQHFGDGTRLSIL.

This clone was detected only a few times. This chain connects TRBV19 to TRBJ1-6; D remains ambiguous. Between the trimmed V and J ends, which lost 1 base and 6 bases, there was a span of 7 bases. This CDR3 is 14 amino acids long. Germline V CDR1 and CDR2: LNHDA, SQIVND (reference sequence). CDR3 sequence reads: CASSIAPSNSPLHF. The CDR3 DNA reads as TGTGCCAGTAGTATAGCCCCGAGTAATTCACCCCTCCACTTT.

The chain uses TRBV7-2 and TRBJ2-3, with 10 bases matching TRBD1. The CDR3 is 15 amino acids. The J segment lost 3 bases and the V segment lost 5 bases, leaving 5 bases of the junction unmatched. Germline loops: CDR1 SGHTA, CDR2 FQGNSA. CDR3 protein: CASSGTGVRTDTQYF. In DNA, the CDR3 is TGTGCCAGCAGCGGGACAGGGGTTCGGACAGATACGCAGTATTTT.

The CDR3 DNA reads TGTGCCATCAGTGAGTCGGGGATGGTTGGGGAGACCCAGTACTTC. It translates to CAISESGMVGETQYF. J is TRBJ2-5 and V is TRBV10-3; D ambiguous. Trimming cost V 0 bases and J 5 bases, with 13 bases left between them. The CDR3 covers 15 residues. CDR1 and CDR2 from the germline V gene are ENHRY and SYGVKD.

V usage is TRBV6-1 and J usage is TRBJ2-5, with 10 bases matching TRBD1. There are 13 residues in the CDR3. Germline values: CDR1 MNHNS, CDR2 SASEGT. V lost 7 bases to trimming and J lost 4 bases; unmatched junction nucleotides: 3. CDR3 sequence reads: CASTRTGGETQYF. The CDR3, as DNA: TGTGCCAGCACCCGGACAGGGGGAGAGACCCAGTACTTC.

This chain links TRBV5-1 with TRBJ2-1; D is unclear. The CDR3 is 13 residues long. V gave up 0 bases and J gave up 9 bases, with 10 bases separating them. The germline gives CDR1 SGHRS, CDR2 YFSETQ. The CDR3 reads CASSLDQVPEQFF. Written as DNA, the CDR3 is TGCGCCAGCAGCTTGGATCAGGTCCCTGAGCAGTTCTTC. The variable domain in full, with the rest retrieved from reference TRBV5-1 and TRBJ2-1, is KAGVTQTPRYLIKTRGQQVTLSCSPISGHRSVSWYQQTPGQGLQFLFEYFSETQRNKGNFPGRFSGRQFSNSRSEMNVSTLELGDSALYLCASSLDQVPEQFFGPGTRLTVL.